A selection of T cell receptor beta chains follows, all from one sample in a study of blood T cell repertoires in COVID-19. Clones were read by immunoSEQ multiplex PCR, and TCRdb kept only the in-frame ones, dropping some. The sample lists 190,000 or so clones, 70% to 90% occurring once. Sequenced: PBMCs or T cells enriched from blood (not recorded which). These receptors originate from a young woman who had recovered from COVID-19. Each CDR3 is given with its conserved first and last residue. The D gene is left open where the match is weak. Rows give clone size only sometimes, using once, few, many, or a class for an expanded clone.

CDR3 protein	CDR3 DNA	clone size	J gene	V gene	D gene
CASSVTGLAGVNTQYF	TGTGCCAGCAGTGTAACGGGACTAGCGGGGGTTAATACGCAGTATTTT	once	TRBJ2-3	TRBV6-2/TRBV6-3	TRBD2
CASSYEGASYNEQFF	TGTGCCAGCAGTTATGAGGGGGCGTCCTACAATGAGCAGTTCTTC	once	TRBJ2-1	TRBV6-5	TRBD1
CASSPAGRVGNGYTF	TGTGCCAGCAGCCCTGCTGGGAGGGTAGGGAATGGCTACACCTTC	once	TRBJ1-2	TRBV7-8	-
CASSYGAGGNEQFF	TGTGCCAGCAGCTACGGAGCGGGGGGCAATGAGCAGTTCTTC	-	TRBJ2-1	TRBV7-6	TRBD2
CASSKGDGNQPQHF	TGTGCCAGCAGCAAGGGGGATGGCAATCAGCCCCAGCATTTT	-	TRBJ1-5	TRBV6-5	-
CASGLVLSGGQHPQSGGELFF	TGTGCTAGTGGTTTGGTACTTAGCGGGGGGCAACATCCACAATCCGGCGGGGAGCTGTTTTTT	-	TRBJ2-2	TRBV12-5	TRBD2
CASSPTLIGEFNQPQHF	TGTGCCAGCAGTCCCACCTTGATCGGGGAATTCAATCAGCCCCAGCATTTT	-	TRBJ1-5	TRBV28	-
CASSLVTGVSTDTQYF	TGTGCCAGCAGCCTCGTTACGGGGGTTAGCACAGATACGCAGTATTTT	-	TRBJ2-3	TRBV3-1/TRBV3-2	-
CASSDPGAGEAANTGELFF	TGTGCCAGCAGTGACCCCGGGGCCGGGGAGGCCGCGAACACCGGGGAGCTGTTTTTT	-	TRBJ2-2	TRBV2	-
CASSLVLSRETYGYTF	TGTGCCAGCAGCTTGGTTCTCAGCAGGGAAACATATGGCTACACCTTC	-	TRBJ1-2	TRBV5-5	-
CASRKGAGYNEQFF	TGTGCCAGCAGAAAGGGGGCGGGCTACAATGAGCAGTTCTTC	-	TRBJ2-1	TRBV7-2	TRBD1
CASSFDGGNQPQHF	TGTGCCAGCAGCTTCGACGGGGGCAATCAGCCCCAGCATTTT	-	TRBJ1-5	TRBV6-5	-
CASSVGLAGVETQYF	TGTGCCAGCAGCGTAGGGCTAGCGGGGGTGGAGACCCAGTACTTC	-	TRBJ2-5	TRBV9	TRBD2
CASSPSGGAPDTQYF	TGTGCCAGCAGCCCGAGCGGGGGGGCCCCAGATACGCAGTATTTT	many	TRBJ2-3	TRBV4-2	TRBD2
CASSLSGGRGNEQFF	TGTGCCAGCAGCTTGAGCGGGGGGAGGGGCAATGAGCAGTTCTTC	-	TRBJ2-1	TRBV5-4	TRBD2
CASSRGGATYEQYF	TGTGCCAGTAGTCGCGGGGGGGCAACTTACGAGCAGTACTTC	-	TRBJ2-7	TRBV19	TRBD2
CATSDPGTEYYGYTF	TGTGCCACCAGTGACCCCGGGACAGAGTACTATGGCTACACCTTC	-	TRBJ1-2	TRBV24-1	TRBD1
CASTQGGRNTEAFF	TGTGCCAGCACTCAGGGGGGTCGGAACACTGAAGCTTTCTTT	once	TRBJ1-1	TRBV28	TRBD1
CASITETNTEAFF	TGTGCCAGCATAACAGAGACGAACACTGAAGCTTTCTTT	-	TRBJ1-1	TRBV6-5	-
CASSRRGFGSSPLHF	TGTGCCAGCAGCCGTCGGGGGTTCGGAAGTTCACCCCTCCACTTT	-	TRBJ1-6	TRBV28	-
CASSSDTEAFF	TGCGCCAGCAGCTCCGACACTGAAGCTTTCTTT	-	TRBJ1-1	TRBV5-1	-
CASSLESGLYEQYF	TGTGCCAGCAGCTTGGAATCGGGACTGTACGAGCAGTACTTC	once	TRBJ2-7	TRBV5-4	-
CAAGGGSQPQHF	TGTGCCGCCGGGGGGGGAAGTCAGCCCCAGCATTTT	once	TRBJ1-5	TRBV24-1	-
CASSVDSNTGELFF	TGTGCCAGCAGTGTCGACAGTAACACCGGGGAGCTGTTTTTT	-	TRBJ2-2	TRBV25-1	-
CASSDSSYEQYF	TGTGCCAGCAGTGACAGCTCCTACGAGCAGTACTTC	-	TRBJ2-7	TRBV6-1	-
CASSADRGRRETQYF	TGTGCCAGCAGCGCCGACAGGGGGCGCCGAGAGACCCAGTACTTC	-	TRBJ2-5	TRBV9	TRBD1
CASSASVVGNQPQHF	TGTGCCAGCAGCGCTAGTGTGGTGGGCAATCAGCCCCAGCATTTT	-	TRBJ1-5	TRBV7-8	-
CASSPSFSSYEQYF	TGTGCCAGCAGCCCTAGTTTTTCCTCCTACGAGCAGTACTTC	-	TRBJ2-7	TRBV5-6	-
CASSPIFSGGVKGETQYF	TGTGCCAGCAGTCCAATCTTTAGCGGGGGGGTGAAAGGAGAGACCCAGTACTTC	-	TRBJ2-5	TRBV28	TRBD2
CASSLGVKNIQYF	TGTGCCAGCAGTTTAGGAGTGAAAAACATTCAGTACTTC	-	TRBJ2-4	TRBV28	-
CASSVTGTGHEKLFF	TGTGCCAGCAGCGTAACCGGGACTGGTCATGAAAAACTGTTTTTT	-	TRBJ1-4	TRBV7-9	-
CASSLVGQVPSSYEQYF	TGTGCCAGCAGCTTGGTAGGACAGGTCCCCTCCTCCTACGAGCAGTACTTC	-	TRBJ2-7	TRBV11-2	TRBD1
CASSPRQHFSGNTIYF	TGTGCCAGCAGCCCACGACAGCATTTCTCTGGAAACACCATATATTTT	-	TRBJ1-3	TRBV7-9	-
CASSISRRGSGELFF	TGTGCCAGTAGTATATCTCGCAGGGGCTCCGGGGAGCTGTTTTTT	few	TRBJ2-2	TRBV19	-
CASSLTAYGYTF	TGTGCCAGCAGCTTGACAGCCTATGGCTACACCTTC	-	TRBJ1-2	TRBV12-3/TRBV12-4	-
CASRQSGLAGFEQYF	TGCGCCAGCCGCCAATCGGGACTAGCGGGGTTCGAGCAGTACTTC	-	TRBJ2-7	TRBV5-1	TRBD2
CASSVAGNSNQPQHF	TGTGCCAGCAGCGTAGCAGGGAATAGCAATCAGCCCCAGCATTTT	-	TRBJ1-5	TRBV9	-
CASSTNRGFQVRGYTF	TGTGCCAGCAGCACGAACCGGGGTTTTCAGGTAAGAGGCTACACCTTC	-	TRBJ1-2	TRBV21-1	-
CASRPDRKGGYTF	TGTGCCAGCAGACCTGACAGGAAAGGTGGCTACACCTTC	-	TRBJ1-2	TRBV12-3/TRBV12-4	-
CASSRDGEQYF	TGCGCCAGCAGCCGGGATGGCGAGCAGTACTTC	-	TRBJ2-7	TRBV5-1	-
CASSIFAGTGPNTEAFF	TGTGCCAGTAGTATCTTCGCAGGGACAGGCCCGAACACTGAAGCTTTCTTT	-	TRBJ1-1	TRBV19	TRBD1
CAISNPDSLLLGGYTF	TGTGCCATCAGCAATCCGGACAGCCTCCTTTTGGGGGGCTACACCTTC	-	TRBJ1-2	TRBV10-3	-
CASSQWGGPTYEQYF	TGCGCCAGCAGCCAATGGGGGGGGCCCACCTACGAGCAGTACTTC	-	TRBJ2-7	TRBV4-1	-
CASSPHQTGVNSPLHF	TGTGCCAGCAGTCCCCACCAGACAGGGGTAAATTCACCCCTCCACTTT	-	TRBJ1-6	TRBV28	TRBD1
CASNTGRTGLSGNTIYF	TGTGCCAGTAACACTGGGAGGACAGGCCTCTCTGGAAACACCATATATTTT	-	TRBJ1-3	TRBV19	TRBD1
CASSPGPGNTIYF	TGTGCCAGCAGCCCGGGTCCTGGAAACACCATATATTTT	-	TRBJ1-3	TRBV3-1/TRBV3-2	-
CASSVRQGKQETQYF	TGTGCCAGCAGCGTTCGACAGGGGAAACAAGAGACCCAGTACTTC	-	TRBJ2-5	TRBV14	TRBD1
CATSGLRQGFTNTGELFF	TGTGCCACCAGCGGTCTTAGGCAGGGGTTCACGAACACCGGGGAGCTGTTTTTT	few	TRBJ2-2	TRBV15	-
CASRLAGGQNEQFF	TGTGCCAGTAGGCTAGCGGGGGGGCAGAATGAGCAGTTCTTC	once	TRBJ2-1	TRBV19	TRBD2
CASTARGSLATNEKLFF	TGTGCCAGCACAGCCAGGGGGTCCCTCGCAACTAATGAAAAACTGTTTTTT	-	TRBJ1-4	TRBV2	TRBD1
CASVDRGGGNTIYF	TGTGCCAGCGTAGACAGGGGAGGTGGAAACACCATATATTTT	once	TRBJ1-3	TRBV6-5	TRBD1
CASSSYGTRTDTQYF	TGTGCCAGCAGCTCCTACGGGACTCGCACAGATACGCAGTATTTT	-	TRBJ2-3	TRBV7-2	-
CASRPTGGYGYTF	TGTGCCAGCAGACCCACAGGGGGGTATGGCTACACCTTC	-	TRBJ1-2	TRBV28	TRBD1
CATQGGPTKNIQYF	TGTGCCACCCAAGGGGGCCCAACGAAAAACATTCAGTACTTC	-	TRBJ2-4	TRBV7-9	TRBD1
CASGGGGNYGYTF	TGTGCCAGCGGGGGCGGGGGTAACTATGGCTACACCTTC	-	TRBJ1-2	TRBV28	-
CAWSGATGRITEAFF	TGTGCCTGGAGTGGTGCGACAGGGAGGATCACTGAAGCTTTCTTT	-	TRBJ1-1	TRBV30	TRBD1
CASSLGYRVSGEQFF	TGTGCCAGCAGCTTAGGTTACAGGGTCTCGGGTGAGCAGTTCTTC	-	TRBJ2-1	TRBV11-2	-